Detailed here is one T cell receptor (beta chain). These data belong to a study of OX40 agonist ivuxolimab in advanced cancers. It was autoimmune disease history or systemic immunosuppression that excluded patients. The ends were cut back, 0 bases at V and 5 bases at J, with 8 bases in the middle. The CDR3 loop spans 14 amino acids. The germline V gene has CDR1 WSHSY and CDR2 SAAADI. Method: immunoSEQ multiplex PCR; TCRdb's copy keeps in-frame clones and lacks some. The sample includes 70,000 or so clones, 90% seen only once; the top ten take about 10%. This chain links TRBV10-2 with TRBJ2-1; D is uncertain. The sequencing used CD4+ or CD8+ T cells sorted from blood, collected in a trial of the OX40 agonist ivuxolimab. The sequence was obtained from an adult with an advanced solid tumor such as melanoma, head and neck, liver or kidney cancer. CDR3 loop: CASSESKGHNEQFF. CDR3 DNA: TGCGCCAGCAGTGAGTCGAAAGGGCACAATGAGCAGTTCTTC.